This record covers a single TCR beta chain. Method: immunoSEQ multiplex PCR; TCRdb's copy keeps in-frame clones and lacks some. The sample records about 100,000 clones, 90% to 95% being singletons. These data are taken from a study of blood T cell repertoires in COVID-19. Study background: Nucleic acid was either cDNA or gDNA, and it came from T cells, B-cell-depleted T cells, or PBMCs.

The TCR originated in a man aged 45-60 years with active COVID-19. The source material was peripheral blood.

The CDR3 DNA reads as TGTGCCAGCAGCCAAGCGGGAGAGAGCATTACAGGGGGTGAGCAGTTCTTC. Protein: CASSQAGESITGGEQFF. This chain joins TRBV4-2 and TRBJ2-1, with TRBD1 matching 8 bases. This CDR3 comprises 17 residues. The germline V gene has CDR1 LGHNA and CDR2 YNFKEQ. V lost 1 base, J lost 9 bases, and 14 bases stayed unmatched.